Listed below are T cell receptor beta chains from one sample, sequenced in a study of shared clonotypes between healthy human individuals. Some clones are missing from TCRdb's copy, which holds only in-frame ones; the method was immunoSEQ multiplex PCR. The sample holds around 1.6 million clones, approximately 98% seen once. Specimen: naive CD4+ T cells sorted from blood. Receptors originate from a man younger than 45 in good health. Each CDR3 is given with its conserved first and last residue. A D gene is named only where the DNA matches it firmly. The size of a clone is reported for some rows only, either as once, few or many, or as a class for expanded clones.

d_call,clone_size,j_call,v_call,cdr3_nt,cdr3_aa
NA,NA,TRBJ1-1,TRBV11-2,TGTGCCAGCACCCCGGACCCCGGTAGTGTGCCCGGCACTGAAGCTTTCTTT,CASTPDPGSVPGTEAFF
NA,NA,TRBJ1-1,TRBV25-1,TGTGCCAGCAGACAGGCCTTGGGCACTGAAGCTTTCTTT,CASRQALGTEAFF
NA,NA,TRBJ2-3,TRBV5-1,TGCGCCAGCAGCTTGGAAGGGCGCACAGATACGCAGTATTTT,CASSLEGRTDTQYF
NA,NA,TRBJ1-5,TRBV5-1,TGCGCCAGCAGCTTGGAGGTAAATCAGCCCCAGCATTTT,CASSLEVNQPQHF
TRBD1,once,TRBJ2-7,TRBV5-1,TGCGCCAGCAGCCCCGGGACAGCCACCTACGAGCAGTACTTC,CASSPGTATYEQYF
NA,NA,TRBJ1-3,TRBV9,TGTGCCAGCAGCGTAGACGGCAGCATCTCTGGAAACACCATATATTTT,CASSVDGSISGNTIYF
NA,NA,TRBJ2-7,TRBV15,TGTGCCACCAGCAGAGTAGTCGGGGCCGACCGGGTCTACGAGCAGTACTTC,CATSRVVGADRVYEQYF
NA,NA,TRBJ2-5,TRBV5-8,TGTGCCAGCAGCCCCGGGACACTCCAAGAGACCCAGTACTTC,CASSPGTLQETQYF
TRBD2,NA,TRBJ2-5,TRBV7-2,TGTGCCAGCAGCTTAGAGGGTCCTAGCGGGAGGAAGACCCAGTACTTC,CASSLEGPSGRKTQYF
TRBD2,few,TRBJ2-1,TRBV9,TGTGCCAGCAGCCCCCGACTAGCGGGATACAATGAGCAGTTCTTC,CASSPRLAGYNEQFF
NA,NA,TRBJ1-4,TRBV5-4,TGTGCCAGCAGCTCTTCGATGGAGCTTAATGAAAAACTGTTTTTT,CASSSSMELNEKLFF
TRBD2,NA,TRBJ2-1,TRBV2,TGTGCCAGCACCAGGTCGGGTCTAGCGGGAGACGACAATGAGCAGTTCTTC,CASTRSGLAGDDNEQFF
TRBD2,NA,TRBJ2-7,TRBV6-5,TGTGCCAGCAGTTACAGGACTAGCGGGGATCCCTACGAGCAGTACTTC,CASSYRTSGDPYEQYF
NA,NA,TRBJ2-1,TRBV6-5,TGTGCCAGCAGTACGGGACTCTTAAACAATGAGCAGTTCTTC,CASSTGLLNNEQFF
TRBD2,NA,TRBJ2-7,TRBV5-1,TGCGCCAGCAGCTTTAAACTAGCGGGCTACGAGCAGTACTTC,CASSFKLAGYEQYF
TRBD1,NA,TRBJ1-1,TRBV4-2,TGTGCCAGCAGCCAAGTACACGGGACAGGGGGTACTGAAGCTTTCTTT,CASSQVHGTGGTEAFF
TRBD2,NA,TRBJ2-7,TRBV2,TGTGCCAGCAGAAGCCGGGGGGGTTCCTACGAGCAGTACTTC,CASRSRGGSYEQYF
TRBD1,once,TRBJ2-5,TRBV6-6,TGTGCCAGCAGTTACTCACAGGGGGCCATGGGGGAGACCCAGTACTTC,CASSYSQGAMGETQYF
NA,NA,TRBJ2-7,TRBV29-1,TGCAGCGTTAGGGACGACTCCTACGAGCAGTACTTC,CSVRDDSYEQYF
NA,NA,TRBJ2-6,TRBV29-1,TGCAGCGTTGAAGATCTTAAGGGCTCTGGGGCCAACGTCCTGACTTTC,CSVEDLKGSGANVLTF
NA,NA,TRBJ1-2,TRBV2,TGTGCCAGCAGTCGCCGGGAGTTTGATTCCTATGGCTACACCTTC,CASSRREFDSYGYTF
NA,NA,TRBJ1-1,TRBV27,TGTGCCAGCAAGTCGGGTTGGGGCACTGAAGCTTTCTTT,CASKSGWGTEAFF
NA,NA,TRBJ2-4,TRBV7-9,TGTGCCAGCAGCTTAGACGGGGTAGCAGTAGCCAAAAACATTCAGTACTTC,CASSLDGVAVAKNIQYF
NA,NA,TRBJ1-5,TRBV4-3,TGCGCCAGCAGCCAAGAGATCCCAGGGCCCCAGCATTTT,CASSQEIPGPQHF
NA,NA,TRBJ2-7,TRBV7-3,TGTGCCAGCAGCTTGTCTAACTCCTACGAGCAGTACTTC,CASSLSNSYEQYF
NA,NA,TRBJ2-2,TRBV6-1,TGTGCCAGCAGACGGGACATCTCCACCGGGGAGCTGTTTTTT,CASRRDISTGELFF
NA,NA,TRBJ2-3,TRBV7-9,TGTGCCAGCACAAGGAGCACAGATACGCAGTATTTT,CASTRSTDTQYF
TRBD1,NA,TRBJ2-6,TRBV10-3,TGTGCCATCACCCCCGGGACAGCTGCTGGGGCCAACGTCCTGACTTTC,CAITPGTAAGANVLTF
NA,NA,TRBJ2-7,TRBV7-9,TGTGCCAGCAGCCCCCTGGGTCCAGGGCGGTTGTTAGACGAGCAGTACTTC,CASSPLGPGRLLDEQYF
NA,NA,TRBJ2-7,TRBV18,TGTGCCAGCTCACCCCTTGGGGACATAAACGAGCAGTACTTC,CASSPLGDINEQYF
TRBD1,NA,TRBJ1-1,TRBV10-3,TGTGCCATCAGTGAGACGCACAGGGGCGCTGAAGCTTTCTTT,CAISETHRGAEAFF
TRBD1,NA,TRBJ1-5,TRBV19,TGTGCCAGTAGTATGCAGGGGGCGGCGGGCAATCAGCCCCAGCATTTT,CASSMQGAAGNQPQHF
TRBD2,NA,TRBJ2-1,TRBV29-1,TGCAGCGTTGGGCTAGCGGTAGACAATGAGCAGTTCTTC,CSVGLAVDNEQFF